This T cell receptor beta chain was obtained from a study of blood T cell repertoires in COVID-19. Study overall: From T cells, B-cell-depleted T cells, or PBMCs came the material, which was cDNA or gDNA.

Using immunoSEQ multiplex PCR, the repertoire was profiled, and TCRdb retains in-frame clones only, with some absent. The table shows some 180,000 clones, with roughly 82% occurring only once. Categorization into cohorts depended on clinical history that participants reported. In germline, CDR1 is SGHTA, CDR2 FQGNSA. J lost 10 bases, V lost 1 base, and 9 bases had no gene match. This CDR3 contains 14 residues. Specimen: PBMCs or T cells enriched from blood (not recorded which). The rearrangement links TRBV7-2 to TRBJ2-5, with 7 positions matching TRBD2. This receptor was taken from a woman aged 60 to 75 with acute COVID-19. This CDR3 is CASSLGTSPVSQYF. The CDR3 nucleotides read TGTGCCAGCAGCTTAGGGACTAGTCCTGTGAGCCAGTACTTC.